The rows below give T cell receptor beta chains drawn from one sample of a study of human T cells and chemical hapten exposure. TCRdb fed the 5' RACE reads into MiXCR, producing one record per CDR3 protein. The sample has 110,000 or so distinct CDR3 sequences, roughly 18% seen once; the top ten hold around 2.7%. These receptors all stem from a human donor in good health. Both conserved end residues are part of each CDR3. The D gene is left open where the match is weak. Where a row states a size, it is once, few, many or the class of an expanded clone; other rows omit it.

>TRBJ2-1|TRBV2|16|TRBD1|.
CASSGIQGVAYNEQFF
TGTGCCAGCAGTGGAATACAGGGGGTTGCCTACAATGAGCAGTTCTTC
>TRBJ2-3|TRBV4-2|17|.|once
CASSQDPNAAGTDTQYF
TGTGCCAGCAGCCAAGATCCGAACGCCGCCGGGACAGATACGCAGTATTTT
>TRBJ1-1|TRBV27|9|.|.
CASSPEAFF
TGTGCCAGCAGCCCCGAAGCTTTCTTT
>TRBJ2-1|TRBV18|16|TRBD1|many
CASSPTPGQGTSEQFF
TGTGCCAGCTCACCCACCCCGGGACAGGGGACGAGTGAGCAGTTCTTC
>TRBJ1-5|TRBV20-1|13|.|few
CSASPPGNQPQHF
TGCAGTGCTAGTCCCCCGGGTAATCAGCCCCAGCATTTT
>TRBJ2-5|TRBV24-1|17|TRBD2|few
CATSDLDGAGAQETQYF
TGTGCCACCAGTGATTTGGACGGAGCGGGAGCCCAAGAGACCCAGTACTTC
>TRBJ2-1|TRBV11-2|19|TRBD2|.
CASSLGSWERDSTYNEQFF
TGTGCCAGCAGCTTAGGTTCCTGGGAGCGGGATTCAACCTACAATGAGCAGTTCTTC
>TRBJ2-1|TRBV9|17|TRBD2|.
CASSVGIAGGLYNEQFF
TGTGCCAGCAGCGTAGGGATAGCGGGAGGTTTATACAATGAGCAGTTCTTC
>TRBJ1-4|TRBV11-2|16|.|few
CASSLSSGVIWEKLFF
TGTGCCAGCAGCTTGTCTTCGGGGGTAATATGGGAAAAACTGTTTTTT
>TRBJ1-5|TRBV30|15|.|.
CAWSNEGRPNQPQHF
TGTGCCTGGTCGAACGAGGGACGGCCAAATCAGCCCCAGCATTTT
>TRBJ2-7|TRBV6-5|17|TRBD1|few
CASSLGQGVLSFYEQYF
TGTGCCAGCAGCCTCGGACAGGGGGTGCTCTCTTTCTACGAGCAGTACTTC
>TRBJ1-1|TRBV3-1|13|.|.
CASSQNTGAEAFF
TGTGCCAGCAGCCAAAACACAGGCGCTGAAGCTTTCTTT
>TRBJ2-6|TRBV20-1|18|TRBD2|.
CSARSPERGLSGANVLTF
TGCAGTGCTCGTTCCCCCGAGCGGGGACTCTCTGGGGCCAACGTCCTGACTTTC
>TRBJ2-1|TRBV12-3/TRBV12-4|14|.|few
CASSSPTTAREQFF
TGTGCCAGCAGTTCCCCCACCACCGCGCGGGAGCAGTTCTTC
>TRBJ2-3|TRBV6-2/TRBV6-3|14|.|.
CASSYSGRTDTQYF
TGTGCCAGCAGTTACTCCGGACGCACAGATACGCAGTATTTT
>TRBJ1-3|TRBV12-3/TRBV12-4|16|.|few
CASSSKAGTPGGAIYF
TGTGCCAGCAGTTCCAAGGCTGGGACGCCGGGCGGGGCCATATATTTT
>TRBJ2-7|TRBV27|12|.|few
CASSPEGYEQYF
TGTGCCAGCAGTCCTGAGGGTTACGAGCAGTACTTC
>TRBJ2-3|TRBV4-2|16|.|.
CASSQSGAGGPDTQYF
TGTGCCAGCAGCCAATCCGGGGCAGGGGGGCCAGATACGCAGTATTTT
>TRBJ2-7|TRBV28|17|TRBD2|few
CASSLGDGTSGGYEQYF
TGTGCCAGCAGTTTGGGAGACGGGACTAGCGGGGGATACGAGCAGTACTTC
>TRBJ1-2|TRBV19|13|.|.
CASTSWGLYGYTF
TGTGCCAGTACCTCCTGGGGGCTCTATGGCTACACCTTC
>TRBJ1-4|TRBV2|12|.|few
CASSEGIPSLFF
TGTGCCAGCAGTGAGGGCATCCCTTCGCTGTTTTTT
>TRBJ2-6|TRBV19|12|.|few
CASSPGANVLTF
TGTGCCAGTAGCCCTGGGGCCAACGTCCTGACTTTC
>TRBJ2-5|TRBV10-2|17|TRBD2|few
CASSGGRLAGGQETQYF
TGCGCCAGCAGTGGGGGTAGACTAGCGGGAGGTCAAGAGACCCAGTACTTC
>TRBJ2-7|TRBV20-1|15|TRBD1|.
CSARDNRDRVNEQYF
TGCAGTGCTAGAGATAACCGGGACAGGGTAAACGAGCAGTACTTC
>TRBJ1-2|TRBV29-1|14|TRBD1|.
CSVRQGASDYGYTF
TGCAGCGTCCGACAGGGGGCTAGCGACTATGGCTACACCTTC
>TRBJ2-5|TRBV27|15|TRBD2|.
CASSPRRLAGETQYF
TGTGCCAGCAGCCCCCGAAGACTAGCGGGAGAGACCCAGTACTTC
>TRBJ1-4|TRBV5-6|15|TRBD1|many
CASSLPGQVGEKLFF
TGTGCCAGCAGCTTGCCGGGACAGGTGGGGGAAAAACTGTTTTTT
>TRBJ1-5|TRBV4-1|14|.|.
CASSPLSGNQPQHF
TGCGCCAGCAGCCCTCTGTCAGGAAATCAGCCCCAGCATTTT
>TRBJ2-5|TRBV6-5|15|.|.
CASSRFPRGKETQYF
TGTGCCAGCAGCCGATTCCCGAGGGGGAAGGAGACCCAGTACTTC
>TRBJ1-5|TRBV20-1|13|.|few
CSATTGSNQPQHF
TGCAGTGCTACGACAGGTAGCAATCAGCCCCAGCATTTT
>TRBJ1-2|TRBV27|19|TRBD1|.
CASSFTTGTGEGLGYGYTF
TGTGCCAGCAGTTTTACCACCGGGACAGGGGAAGGGCTAGGCTATGGCTACACCTTC
>TRBJ1-5|TRBV28|16|TRBD1|few
CASSRETGVSNQPQHF
TGTGCCAGCAGCCGAGAAACAGGGGTTAGCAATCAGCCCCAGCATTTT
>TRBJ2-1|TRBV6-1|16|TRBD2|few
CASISTSFPVYNEQFF
TGTGCCAGCATTTCGACTAGCTTCCCTGTTTACAATGAGCAGTTCTTC